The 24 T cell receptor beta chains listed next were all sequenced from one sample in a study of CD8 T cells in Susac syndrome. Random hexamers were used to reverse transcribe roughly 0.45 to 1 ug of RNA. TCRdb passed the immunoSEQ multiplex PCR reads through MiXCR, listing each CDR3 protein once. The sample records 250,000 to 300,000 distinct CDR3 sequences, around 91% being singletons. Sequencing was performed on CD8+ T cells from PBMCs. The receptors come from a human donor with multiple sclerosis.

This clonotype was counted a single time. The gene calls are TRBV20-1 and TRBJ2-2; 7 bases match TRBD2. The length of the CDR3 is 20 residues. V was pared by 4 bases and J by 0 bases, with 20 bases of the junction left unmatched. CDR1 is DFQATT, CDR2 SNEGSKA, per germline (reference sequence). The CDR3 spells CSANLPPSSGVTANTGELFF. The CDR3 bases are TGCAGTGCTAATTTGCCCCCCTCTAGCGGCGTGACCGCGAACACCGGGGAGCTGTTTTTT.

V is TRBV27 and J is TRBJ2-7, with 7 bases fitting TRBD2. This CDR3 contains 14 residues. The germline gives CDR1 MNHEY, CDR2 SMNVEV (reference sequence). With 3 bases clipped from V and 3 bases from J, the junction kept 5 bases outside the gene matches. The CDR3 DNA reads TGTGCCAGCAGTTTTCGAGGCGGGGGCTACGAGCAGTACTTC. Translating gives CASSFRGGGYEQYF.

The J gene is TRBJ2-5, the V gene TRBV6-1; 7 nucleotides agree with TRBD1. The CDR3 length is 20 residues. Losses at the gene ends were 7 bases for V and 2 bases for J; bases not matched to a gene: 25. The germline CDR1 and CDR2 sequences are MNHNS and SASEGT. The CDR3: CASTREGLRQGMEPQETQYF. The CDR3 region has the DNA TGTGCCAGCACCCGGGAAGGACTTAGACAGGGAATGGAGCCTCAAGAGACCCAGTACTTC.

DNA for the CDR3: TGTGCCAGCAGCTGGGGCCTACCCGATATGAACACTGAAGCTTTCTTT. This translates into CASSWGLPDMNTEAFF. V usage is TRBV6-1 and J usage is TRBJ1-1, with D maybe TRBD1 (5 bases). Trimming removed 6 bases from V and 0 bases from J, with 17 bases in between. The CDR3 loop spans 16 amino acids. CDR1 is MNHNS, CDR2 SASEGT, per germline.

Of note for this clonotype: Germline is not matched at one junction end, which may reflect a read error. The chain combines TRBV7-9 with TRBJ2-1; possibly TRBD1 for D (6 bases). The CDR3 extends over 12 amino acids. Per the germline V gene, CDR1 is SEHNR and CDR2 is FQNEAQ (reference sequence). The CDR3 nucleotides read TGTGCCAGCAGCTTGGGGGCGACTACCGGGCTCTTC. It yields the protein CASSLGATTGLF.

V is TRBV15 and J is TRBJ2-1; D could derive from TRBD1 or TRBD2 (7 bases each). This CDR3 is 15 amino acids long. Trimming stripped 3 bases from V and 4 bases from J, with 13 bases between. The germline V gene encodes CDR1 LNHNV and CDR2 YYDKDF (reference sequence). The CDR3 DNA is TGTGCCACCAGCAGCGCCAGGGGGGGGTACAATGAGCAGTTCTTC. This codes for CATSSARGGYNEQFF. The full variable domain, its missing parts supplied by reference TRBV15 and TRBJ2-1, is DAMVIQNPRYQVTQFGKPVTLSCSQTLNHNVMYWYQQKSSQAPKLLFHYYDKDFNNEADTPDNFQSRRPNTSFCFLDIRSPGLGDTAMYLCATSSARGGYNEQFFGPGTRLTVL.

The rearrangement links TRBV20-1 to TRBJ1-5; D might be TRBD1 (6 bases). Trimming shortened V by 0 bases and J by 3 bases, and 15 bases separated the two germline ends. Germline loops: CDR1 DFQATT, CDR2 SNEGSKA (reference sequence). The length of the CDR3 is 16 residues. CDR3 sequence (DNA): TGCAGTGCTAGAGAACCGGGGGCGAATTTCAATCAGCCCCAGCATTTT. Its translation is CSAREPGANFNQPQHF.

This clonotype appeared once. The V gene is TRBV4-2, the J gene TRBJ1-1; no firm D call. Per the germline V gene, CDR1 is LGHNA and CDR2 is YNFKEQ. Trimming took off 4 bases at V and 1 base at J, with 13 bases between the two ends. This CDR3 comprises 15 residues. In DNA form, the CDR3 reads TGTGCCAGCAGCCGCCTTATTACTGGGAACACTGAAGCTTTCTTT. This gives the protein CASSRLITGNTEAFF.

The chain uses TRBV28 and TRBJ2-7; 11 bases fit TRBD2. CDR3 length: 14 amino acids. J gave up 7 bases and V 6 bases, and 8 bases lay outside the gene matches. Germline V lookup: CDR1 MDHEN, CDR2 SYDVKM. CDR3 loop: CASSTLAGGNEQYF. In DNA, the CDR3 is TGTGCCAGCAGCACTCTAGCGGGAGGAAATGAGCAGTACTTC. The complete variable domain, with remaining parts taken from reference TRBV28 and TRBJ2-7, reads DVKVTQSSRYLVKRTGEKVFLECVQDMDHENMFWYRQDPGLGLRLIYFSYDVKMKEKGDIPEGYSVSREKKERFSLILESASTNQTSMYLCASSTLAGGNEQYFGPGTRLTVT.

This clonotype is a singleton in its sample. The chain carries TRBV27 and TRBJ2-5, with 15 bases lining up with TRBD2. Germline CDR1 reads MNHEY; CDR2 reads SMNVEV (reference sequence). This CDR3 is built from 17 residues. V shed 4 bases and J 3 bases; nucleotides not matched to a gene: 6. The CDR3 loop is CASSSGLAGGPKETQYF. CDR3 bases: TGTGCCAGCAGTTCCGGACTAGCGGGGGGGCCGAAAGAGACCCAGTACTTC.

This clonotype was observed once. The CDR3 DNA is TGTGCCAGCAGTGGAGGGGCCACGGCAGAGACCCAGTACTTC. The encoded protein is CASSGGATAETQYF. This rearrangement joins TRBV25-1 to TRBJ2-5; possibly TRBD1 or TRBD2 for D (5 bases each). Germline assignment: CDR1 MGHDK and CDR2 SYGVNS. V lost 4 bases and J 4 bases, leaving 13 bases between the germline ends. This CDR3 spans 14 amino acids.

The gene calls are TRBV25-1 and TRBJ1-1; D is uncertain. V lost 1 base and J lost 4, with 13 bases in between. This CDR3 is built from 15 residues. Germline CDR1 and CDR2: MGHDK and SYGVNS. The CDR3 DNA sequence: TGTGCCAGCAGTGAATGGGGAGCCAGCCCCACTGAAGCTTTCTTT. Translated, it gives CASSEWGASPTEAFF.

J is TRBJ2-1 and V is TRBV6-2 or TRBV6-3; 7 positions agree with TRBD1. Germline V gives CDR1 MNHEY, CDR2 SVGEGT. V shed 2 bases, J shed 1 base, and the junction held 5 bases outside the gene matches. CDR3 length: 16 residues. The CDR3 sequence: CASSYGTVNSYNEQFF. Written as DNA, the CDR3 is TGTGCCAGCAGTTACGGGACAGTCAATTCCTACAATGAGCAGTTCTTC.

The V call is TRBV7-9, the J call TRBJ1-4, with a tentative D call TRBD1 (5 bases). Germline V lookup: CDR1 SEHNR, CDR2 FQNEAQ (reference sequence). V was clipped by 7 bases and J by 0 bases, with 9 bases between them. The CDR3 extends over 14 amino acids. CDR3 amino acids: CASTAGSTNEKLFF. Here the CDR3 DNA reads TGTGCCAGCACCGCAGGGTCAACTAATGAAAAACTGTTTTTT.

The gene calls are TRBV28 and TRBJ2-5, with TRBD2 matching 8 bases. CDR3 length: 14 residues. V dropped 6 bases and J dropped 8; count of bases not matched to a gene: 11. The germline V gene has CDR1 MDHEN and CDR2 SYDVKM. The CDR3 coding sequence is TGTGCCAGCAGCGAGCGGGAGCCGCCCGGAACCCAGTACTTC. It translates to CASSEREPPGTQYF. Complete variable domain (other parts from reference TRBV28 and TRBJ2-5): DVKVTQSSRYLVKRTGEKVFLECVQDMDHENMFWYRQDPGLGLRLIYFSYDVKMKEKGDIPEGYSVSREKKERFSLILESASTNQTSMYLCASSEREPPGTQYFGPGTRLLVL.

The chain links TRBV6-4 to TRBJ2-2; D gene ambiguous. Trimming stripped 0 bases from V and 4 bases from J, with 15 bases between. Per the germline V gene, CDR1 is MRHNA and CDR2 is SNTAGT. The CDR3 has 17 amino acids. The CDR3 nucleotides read TGTGCCAGCAGTGACTCCTATTCGTCCCCGAGCACCGGGGAGCTGTTTTTT. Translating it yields CASSDSYSSPSTGELFF.

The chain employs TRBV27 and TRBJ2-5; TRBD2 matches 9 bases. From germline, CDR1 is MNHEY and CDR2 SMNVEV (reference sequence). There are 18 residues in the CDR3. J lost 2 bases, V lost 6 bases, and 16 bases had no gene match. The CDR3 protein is CASREGTSTVLWQETQYF. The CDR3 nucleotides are TGTGCCAGCAGGGAGGGGACTAGCACTGTTTTATGGCAAGAGACCCAGTACTTC.

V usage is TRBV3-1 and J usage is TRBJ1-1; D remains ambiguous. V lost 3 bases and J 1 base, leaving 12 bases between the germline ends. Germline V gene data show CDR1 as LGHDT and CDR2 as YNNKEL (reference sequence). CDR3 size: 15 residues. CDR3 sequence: CASSHLIESNTEAFF. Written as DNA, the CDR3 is TGTGCCAGCAGCCACCTAATAGAGTCGAACACTGAAGCTTTCTTT.

CDR3 sequence reads: CASSQDLLYEQYF. The CDR3 nucleotides are TGTGCCAGCAGCCAAGACCTACTCTACGAGCAGTACTTC. The rearrangement uses TRBV4-2 and TRBJ2-7; no reliable D call. V dropped 0 bases and J dropped 3 bases, with 6 bases sitting between them. The germline CDR1 and CDR2 sequences are LGHNA and YNFKEQ. The CDR3 consists of 13 residues.

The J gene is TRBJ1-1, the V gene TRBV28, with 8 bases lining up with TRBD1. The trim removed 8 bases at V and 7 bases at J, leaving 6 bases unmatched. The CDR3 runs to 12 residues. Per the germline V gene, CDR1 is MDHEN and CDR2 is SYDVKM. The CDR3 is CASCTGGGEAFF. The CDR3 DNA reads TGTGCCAGCTGCACAGGGGGAGGTGAAGCTTTCTTT.

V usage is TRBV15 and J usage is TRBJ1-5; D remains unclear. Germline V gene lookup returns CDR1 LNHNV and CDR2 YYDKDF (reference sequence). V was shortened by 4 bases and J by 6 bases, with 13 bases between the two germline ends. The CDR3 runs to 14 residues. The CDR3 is CATSIRGSGQPQHF. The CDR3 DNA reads TGTGCCACCAGCATCAGAGGGTCAGGTCAGCCCCAGCATTTT.

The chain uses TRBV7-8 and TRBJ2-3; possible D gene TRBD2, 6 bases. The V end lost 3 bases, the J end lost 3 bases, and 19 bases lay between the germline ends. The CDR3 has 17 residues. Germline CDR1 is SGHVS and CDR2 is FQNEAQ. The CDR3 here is CASSLSLGGYTTDTQYF. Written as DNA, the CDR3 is TGTGCCAGCAGCTTGAGTCTAGGAGGGTATACAACAGATACGCAGTATTTT. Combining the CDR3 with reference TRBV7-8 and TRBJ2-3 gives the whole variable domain GAGVSQSPRYKVAKRGQDVALRCDPISGHVSLFWYQQALGQGPEFLTYFQNEAQLDKSGLPSDRFFAERPEGSVSTLKIQRTQQEDSAVYLCASSLSLGGYTTDTQYFGPGTRLTVL.

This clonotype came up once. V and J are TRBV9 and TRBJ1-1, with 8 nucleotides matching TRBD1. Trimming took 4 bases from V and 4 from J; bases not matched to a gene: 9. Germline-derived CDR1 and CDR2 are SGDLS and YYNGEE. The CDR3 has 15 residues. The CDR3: CASSPLAGGTTEAFF. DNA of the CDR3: TGTGCCAGCAGCCCCCTCGCAGGGGGCACCACTGAAGCTTTCTTT.

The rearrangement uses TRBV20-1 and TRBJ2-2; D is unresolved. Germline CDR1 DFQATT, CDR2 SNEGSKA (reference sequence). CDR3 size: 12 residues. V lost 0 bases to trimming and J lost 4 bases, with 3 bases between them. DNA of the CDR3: TGCAGTGCTAGAGATTTCACCGGGGAGCTGTTTTTT. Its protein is CSARDFTGELFF.